These T cell receptor beta chains were read from a single sample in a study of blood T cell repertoires in COVID-19. Libraries were prepared by immunoSEQ multiplex PCR; TCRdb keeps only in-frame clonotypes and omits some of them. The sample comprises 250,000 or so clones, 80% to 85% of which are singletons, and 4% to 4.5% rests with the top ten. Sequenced material: peripheral blood. The source of these receptors is a man aged 60 to 69 with acute or convalescent COVID-19. Both conserved end residues are part of each CDR3. The D gene is left open where the match is weak. Size tells how often a clone was seen (once, few, many) or the class of an expanded clone, and some rows leave it out.

TGTGCCAGCGGAGGGAGGGGGACAGATACGCAGTATTTT	CASGGRGTDTQYF	once	TRBJ2-3	NA	TRBV6-5
TGTGCCAGCAGCACTAGCGGGGGCCGAGATACGCAGTATTTT	CASSTSGGRDTQYF	NA	TRBJ2-3	TRBD2	TRBV7-3
TGTGCCAGCGGCAAGGGGGAAGATAATTCACCCCTCCACTTT	CASGKGEDNSPLHF	NA	TRBJ1-6	NA	TRBV6-6
TGTGCCAGCAGTGAAGAGGGGACAGGGGGCAGGGCTTTCTTT	CASSEEGTGGRAFF	NA	TRBJ1-1	TRBD1	TRBV6-1
TGTGCCAGCAGTACGGGGACAGGGATAGGGACCCAGTACTTC	CASSTGTGIGTQYF	once	TRBJ2-5	TRBD1	TRBV11-2
TGTGCCAGCAGCCCCCGCCGACTAGCGGGAGTGGAGACCCAGTACTTC	CASSPRRLAGVETQYF	NA	TRBJ2-5	TRBD2	TRBV9
TGTGCTAGCAGCTTGGCAGGGGGCAGTAATGGCTACACCTTC	CASSLAGGSNGYTF	NA	TRBJ1-2	TRBD1	TRBV7-7
TGTGCCAGCAGAGGGCAGGGGAACACTGAAGCTTTCTTT	CASRGQGNTEAFF	few	TRBJ1-1	NA	TRBV28
TGTGCCAGCTCACCGGACAGGACCCTCACAGATACGCAGTATTTT	CASSPDRTLTDTQYF	NA	TRBJ2-3	TRBD1	TRBV18
TGTGCCAGCAGTGATCCGACTAGCCGATACACCGGGGAGCTGTTTTTT	CASSDPTSRYTGELFF	NA	TRBJ2-2	TRBD2	TRBV2
TGTGCCAGCAGTCCCCAGTTCGGGAGCGACTATGGCTACACCTTC	CASSPQFGSDYGYTF	NA	TRBJ1-2	NA	TRBV27
TGCGCCAGCAGCTTAGCGGGGGGGCAGAACGAGCAGTACTTC	CASSLAGGQNEQYF	NA	TRBJ2-7	TRBD2	TRBV5-1
TGTGCCAGCAGCGTAGGAGTAGGACAGGACGGATCACCCCTCCACTTT	CASSVGVGQDGSPLHF	NA	TRBJ1-6	TRBD1	TRBV9
TGTGCCAGCAGCTCGACCGAGGCGGGGGGGAAATTCTTC	CASSSTEAGGKFF	NA	TRBJ2-1	TRBD2	TRBV11-3
TGTGCCAGCAGCTTAGCGACAGGGGCTAACGAGCAGTACTTC	CASSLATGANEQYF	NA	TRBJ2-7	TRBD1	TRBV13
TGTGCCAGCAGTTACGCTCGGGCCGGGGAGCTGTTTTTT	CASSYARAGELFF	few	TRBJ2-2	NA	TRBV6-6
TGTGCCAGTAGTATGGAGGCTAGCGGGAGAACCGGGGAGCTGTTTTTT	CASSMEASGRTGELFF	NA	TRBJ2-2	TRBD2	TRBV19
TGCGCCAGCAGCCAAAACAGGTACTCCTACGAGCAGTACTTC	CASSQNRYSYEQYF	NA	TRBJ2-7	NA	TRBV4-1
TGTGCCAGCAGTTTGAACAGGGACAGGGGTTCACCCCTCCACTTT	CASSLNRDRGSPLHF	NA	TRBJ1-6	TRBD1	TRBV27
TGCGCCAGCAGCCAAAGATCGGCCTACGGACAGGGGGAAAGGAACACCATATATTTT	CASSQRSAYGQGERNTIYF	few	TRBJ1-3	TRBD1	TRBV4-3
TGTGCCAGCAGTGAAGTGACAGGGGGTGCCGGGGAGCTGTTTTTT	CASSEVTGGAGELFF	NA	TRBJ2-2	TRBD1	TRBV6-4
TGTGCCAGCAGCTCTTATCAGACTACTTACAATGAGCAGTTCTTC	CASSSYQTTYNEQFF	NA	TRBJ2-1	NA	TRBV7-9
TGTGCCAGCAGTTACCAGCGGGCTTACAATGAGCAGTTCTTC	CASSYQRAYNEQFF	NA	TRBJ2-1	NA	TRBV6-5
TGCGCCAGCAGCCCCCCGAGAGTGAACACTGAAGCTTTCTTT	CASSPPRVNTEAFF	NA	TRBJ1-1	NA	TRBV5-1
TGTGCCAGCAGCTTGAGCCTCACCGGGAGAGAGGCAGATACGCAGTATTTT	CASSLSLTGREADTQYF	once	TRBJ2-3	NA	TRBV7-9
TGTGCCAGCAGCCCTATCCGGGAGTTTTTGGATAGCAATGAGCAGTTCTTC	CASSPIREFLDSNEQFF	NA	TRBJ2-1	NA	TRBV7-4
TGCAGCGTCGCAGGGGAGGGGGAGACCCAGTACTTC	CSVAGEGETQYF	NA	TRBJ2-5	NA	TRBV29-1
TGTGCCAGCAGTTCCCCGACTAGCGGAAACTACGAGCAGTACTTC	CASSSPTSGNYEQYF	NA	TRBJ2-7	TRBD2	TRBV28
TGTGCCAGCAGCTTGGACGCACAGGGGGGCTACACCTTC	CASSLDAQGGYTF	NA	TRBJ1-2	TRBD1	TRBV5-5
TGTGCCAGTAGTATAGGTCAATTGGAGAGCAATGAGCAGTTCTTC	CASSIGQLESNEQFF	NA	TRBJ2-1	NA	TRBV19
TGTGCCAGCAGTTCCGCGGACTCTAACTATGGCTACACCTTC	CASSSADSNYGYTF	once	TRBJ1-2	NA	TRBV28
TGTGCCAGCTCACCCCTCGCAGTGCCGGAGACCCAGTACTTC	CASSPLAVPETQYF	once	TRBJ2-5	NA	TRBV18
TGTGCCAGCAGCTTATATGGGGCAATGCCAGGAGAGACCCAGTACTTC	CASSLYGAMPGETQYF	NA	TRBJ2-5	NA	TRBV11-2
TGCAGCGTGGGGTACAGGGTCAGTGAAGCTTTCTTT	CSVGYRVSEAFF	NA	TRBJ1-1	NA	TRBV29-1
TGTGCCAGCAGCTTACTAGCGGGAGTCTACGAGCAGTACTTC	CASSLLAGVYEQYF	NA	TRBJ2-7	TRBD2	TRBV2
TGTGCCAGCAGTTTTCTGGGACAGCCCACTGAGCAGTTCTTC	CASSFLGQPTEQFF	NA	TRBJ2-1	TRBD1	TRBV28
TGTGCCAGCAGTCCCGGGCCCCAGGGGGAAGCTTTCTTT	CASSPGPQGEAFF	NA	TRBJ1-1	NA	TRBV12-3/TRBV12-4
TGTGCCAGCAGCCCTAATTTAAGGGGCCAAGAGACCCAGTACTTC	CASSPNLRGQETQYF	NA	TRBJ2-5	NA	TRBV9
TGTGCCAGCCGAGGACAGGGGGCTAACACCGGGGAGCTGTTTTTT	CASRGQGANTGELFF	NA	TRBJ2-2	TRBD1	TRBV2
TGTGCCAGCAGCTTCGGAGGGGGCCGGGGTTCACCCCTCCACTTT	CASSFGGGRGSPLHF	few	TRBJ1-6	TRBD1	TRBV5-4
TGTGCCAGCAACACCATAGGGGAAACTGAAGCTTTCTTT	CASNTIGETEAFF	NA	TRBJ1-1	NA	TRBV3-1/TRBV3-2
TGTGCCAGCAGCTTCCTAGCCCAAGAGACCCAGTACTTC	CASSFLAQETQYF	few	TRBJ2-5	NA	TRBV7-2